This TCR beta chain appears in the sequencing data of a study of molecular identifiers for immune sequencing clone quantification. CDR1 and CDR2 from the germline V gene are SEHNR and FQNEAQ (reference sequence). The CDR3 is made up of 16 amino acids. Trimming pared 5 bases from V and 5 bases from J, leaving 18 bases between. Bulk libraries came from a prior protocol with listed TCR primers. TCRdb analysed the PCR reads with MiXCR anew, one entry per CDR3 protein. The sample includes about 510,000 distinct CDR3 sequences, approximately 25% of them seen just once. This clonotype was sampled from a human donor in good health. Some libraries in this study had Jurkat cell RNA spiked in. The sample consisted of naive CD8+ T cells from blood, with Jurkat cell RNA spiked in. Subset: FACS-sorted CD8+CD4-CCR7+CD45RA+ naive T cells. This chain links TRBV7-9 with TRBJ2-2; weak D call: TRBD2 (5 bases). Here the CDR3 DNA reads TGTGCCAGCAGCCGAAACGGGCTAGCTGGTACCGGGGAGCTGTTTTTT. Its protein is CASSRNGLAGTGELFF.